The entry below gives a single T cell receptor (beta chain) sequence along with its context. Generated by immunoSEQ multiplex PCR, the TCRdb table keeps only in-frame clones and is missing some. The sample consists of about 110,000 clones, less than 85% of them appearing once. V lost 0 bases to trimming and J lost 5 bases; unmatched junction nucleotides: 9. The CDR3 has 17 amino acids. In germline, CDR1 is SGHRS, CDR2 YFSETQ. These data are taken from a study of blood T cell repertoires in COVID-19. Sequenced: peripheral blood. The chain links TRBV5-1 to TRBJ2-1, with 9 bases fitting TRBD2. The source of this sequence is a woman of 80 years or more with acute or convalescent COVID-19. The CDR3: CASSLAPGLAPNNEQFF. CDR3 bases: TGCGCCAGCAGCTTGGCGCCGGGACTAGCACCAAACAATGAGCAGTTCTTC.